These 26 T cell receptor beta chains came from one sample sequenced in a study of blood T cell repertoires in COVID-19. Data came from immunoSEQ multiplex PCR; TCRdb stores just in-frame clones and leaves some out. This sample has roughly 120,000 clones, with about four fifths found just once. Sample: peripheral blood. These receptors were collected from an elderly woman with acute or convalescent COVID-19.

This rearrangement joins TRBV5-4 to TRBJ2-6; D remains ambiguous. V lost 4 bases and J 0 bases, leaving 5 bases between the germline ends. The CDR3 length is 14 residues. Germline V gene sequence: CDR1 SGHNT, CDR2 YYREEE (reference sequence). CDR3 loop: CASSPNSGANVLTF. CDR3 nucleotides: TGTGCCAGCAGCCCCAACTCTGGGGCCAACGTCCTGACTTTC. The full variable domain, completed using reference TRBV5-4 and TRBJ2-6, is ETGVTQSPTHLIKTRGQQVTLRCSSQSGHNTVSWYQQALGQGPQFIFQYYREEENGRGNFPPRFSGLQFPNYSSELNVNALELDDSALYLCASSPNSGANVLTFGAGSRLTVL.

The V call is TRBV2, the J call TRBJ2-7; D is unclear. The CDR3 is 14 amino acids. Trimming pared 5 bases from V and 1 base from J, leaving 12 bases between. In germline, CDR1 is SNHLY, CDR2 FYNNEI. The CDR3 here is CASSKRVNSYEQYF. The DNA of the CDR3 is TGTGCCAGCAGTAAACGCGTTAATTCCTACGAGCAGTACTTC.

The chain is built from TRBV7-9 and TRBJ1-2, with a weak D call TRBD1 (6 bases). The V and J ends lost 3 bases and 5 bases respectively, with 16 bases between them. Germline V lookup: CDR1 SEHNR, CDR2 FQNEAQ (reference sequence). This CDR3 comprises 15 residues. CDR3 sequence: CASSFGEGDLYGYTF. The CDR3 DNA reads as TGTGCCAGCAGCTTTGGGGAGGGGGACCTTTATGGCTACACCTTC.

The chain joins TRBV7-3 to TRBJ1-1; no clear D. The V and J ends lost 2 bases and 4 bases respectively, with 8 bases between them. Germline CDR1 is SGHTA and CDR2 is FQGTGA. The length of the CDR3 is 13 residues. CDR3 sequence reads: CASSLGQSTEAFF. The CDR3 nucleotides are TGTGCCAGCAGCTTAGGCCAAAGCACTGAAGCTTTCTTT.

V gene TRBV4-3 combines with J gene TRBJ2-3, with TRBD2 matching 11 bases. Germline V gene lookup returns CDR1 LGHNA and CDR2 YSLEER. CDR3 length equals 17 residues. V was clipped by 4 bases and J by 2 bases; unmatched bases: 8. The CDR3, as DNA: TGCGCCAGCAGCCCTCAAAGACTAGCGGGACTCACAGATACGCAGTATTTT. It specifies CASSPQRLAGLTDTQYF.

This rearrangement joins TRBV7-9 to TRBJ2-5, with 10 bases aligning to TRBD2. V shed 5 bases and J 0 bases; nucleotides not matched to a gene: 15. The germline V gene encodes CDR1 SEHNR and CDR2 FQNEAQ (reference sequence). The CDR3 covers 19 residues. CDR3 region: CASSQTGTSVSYYQETQYF. The CDR3 DNA reads TGTGCCAGCAGCCAAACCGGGACTAGCGTATCCTACTACCAAGAGACCCAGTACTTC.

The J gene is TRBJ1-1, the V gene TRBV10-3; TRBD1 agrees at 7 bases. V was clipped by 6 bases and J by 3 bases; unmatched bases: 10. CDR1 is ENHRY and CDR2 is SYGVKD in the germline V gene. The CDR3 consists of 15 residues. CDR3 sequence reads: CAISKLTGFDTEAFF. The CDR3 coding sequence is TGTGCCATCAGCAAGTTGACAGGGTTCGACACTGAAGCTTTCTTT.

V and J are TRBV7-9 and TRBJ1-2; perhaps TRBD1 as D (6 bases). Germline CDR1 reads SEHNR; CDR2 reads FQNEAQ (reference sequence). The CDR3 length is 16 residues. V lost 2 bases and J lost 4, with 17 bases in between. CDR3 in amino acids: CASSLLSTGGGYGYTF. As DNA, the CDR3 is TGTGCCAGCAGCTTATTAAGTACGGGGGGCGGCTATGGCTACACCTTC.

This chain joins TRBV30 and TRBJ2-6; tentative D call: TRBD1 (6 bases). Trimming removed 1 base at V and 4 bases at J, with 11 bases between. The CDR3 runs to 15 residues. Germline values: CDR1 GTSNPN, CDR2 SVGIG (reference sequence). The CDR3 spells CAWSEQGRGANVLTF. As DNA, the CDR3 is TGTGCCTGGAGTGAACAGGGTCGGGGGGCCAACGTCCTGACTTTC.

The rearrangement joins TRBV7-2 to TRBJ2-1; possibly TRBD1 for D (5 bases). CDR1 is SGHTA, CDR2 FQGNSA, per germline. This CDR3 spans 15 amino acids. V shed 1 base and J shed 5 bases, with 12 bases lying between them. The CDR3 sequence: CASSLDRRANNEQFF. The CDR3 nucleotides read TGTGCCAGCAGCTTAGATCGCAGGGCCAACAATGAGCAGTTCTTC.

The chain combines TRBV2 with TRBJ2-3, with 9 positions matching TRBD2. Trimming at V came to 6 bases and at J to 4 bases, leaving 8 bases not matched to a gene. This CDR3 comprises 15 residues. CDR1 and CDR2 from the germline V gene are SNHLY and FYNNEI. CDR3 loop: CASSELGLAADTQYF. The CDR3 DNA is TGTGCCAGCAGCGAATTGGGACTAGCAGCAGATACGCAGTATTTT.

A single count supports this clone. V and J are TRBV7-2 and TRBJ2-7, with D possibly TRBD2 on 6 matching bases. Trimming took off 1 base at V and 4 bases at J, with 11 bases between the two ends. This CDR3 comprises 14 residues. From germline, CDR1 is SGHTA and CDR2 FQGNSA. In DNA form, the CDR3 reads TGTGCCAGCAGCTTAGGTATTAGCGGTTACGAGCAGTACTTC. Translated: CASSLGISGYEQYF.

The chain employs TRBV7-9 and TRBJ1-2, with TRBD1 as a possible D gene (5 bases). V lost 3 bases to trimming and J lost 4 bases, with 9 bases between them. Germline values: CDR1 SEHNR, CDR2 FQNEAQ (reference sequence). The CDR3 is 13 residues long. CDR3 region: CASSLAGRYGYTF. DNA for the CDR3: TGTGCCAGCAGCTTGGCAGGGCGCTATGGCTACACCTTC.

The chain uses TRBV28 and TRBJ2-7; TRBD1 might be the D (5 bases). V was clipped by 5 bases and J by 0 bases, with 11 bases between them. This CDR3 contains 14 residues. Germline V gives CDR1 MDHEN, CDR2 SYDVKM. In nucleotides, the CDR3 is TGTGCCAGCAGTCCCATAGGGGACTCCTACGAGCAGTACTTC. As protein: CASSPIGDSYEQYF. Full variable domain (outside the CDR3, taken from reference TRBV28 and TRBJ2-7): DVKVTQSSRYLVKRTGEKVFLECVQDMDHENMFWYRQDPGLGLRLIYFSYDVKMKEKGDIPEGYSVSREKKERFSLILESASTNQTSMYLCASSPIGDSYEQYFGPGTRLTVT.

The V and J genes are TRBV18 and TRBJ2-2; 8 positions match TRBD1. The CDR3 totals 16 residues. CDR1 is KGHSH, CDR2 LQKENI, per germline. V was pared by 3 bases and J by 0 bases, with 3 bases of the junction left unmatched. CDR3 bases: TGTGCCAGCTCACCGACAGGGGCCTCGAACACCGGGGAGCTGTTTTTT. This translates into CASSPTGASNTGELFF.

The chain joins TRBV3-1 (or the pseudogene TRBV3-2) to TRBJ1-2; perhaps TRBD1 as D (5 bases). The CDR3 consists of 14 residues. Deletions cut 4 bases from V and 6 bases from J, with 15 bases between. Germline values: CDR1 LGHDT, CDR2 YNNKEL (reference sequence). CDR3 sequence: CASSLQGVVNGYTF. For the CDR3, the DNA is TGTGCCAGCAGCCTTCAGGGTGTAGTTAATGGCTACACCTTC.

This clone has only a few counts. The chain links TRBV6-5 to TRBJ1-1, with a weak D call TRBD1 (5 bases). From germline, CDR1 is MNHEY and CDR2 SVGAGI. The CDR3 has 16 residues. Trimming shortened V by 3 bases and J by 2 bases, and 16 bases separated the two germline ends. CDR3 protein: CASSYGRTSHNTEAFF. CDR3 sequence (DNA): TGTGCCAGCAGTTATGGAAGGACATCCCATAACACTGAAGCTTTCTTT.

This chain links TRBV3-1 (or the pseudogene TRBV3-2) with TRBJ2-3; possibly TRBD1 for D (5 bases). V was shortened by 1 base and J by 4 bases, with 12 bases between the two germline ends. The CDR3 contains 15 residues. In germline, CDR1 is LGHDT, CDR2 YNNKEL (reference sequence). CDR3 bases: TGTGCCAGCAGCCAAGCCCCAGGGTTCGCAGATACGCAGTATTTT. Encoded protein: CASSQAPGFADTQYF.

This clone was observed once. This rearrangement joins TRBV3-1 (or the pseudogene TRBV3-2) to TRBJ1-1, with D unclear. This CDR3 is 14 amino acids long. V lost 4 bases and J lost 1, with 10 bases in between. Germline V lookup: CDR1 LGHDT, CDR2 YNNKEL (reference sequence). The CDR3 nucleotides are TGTGCCAGCAGCCCCCTGGGAGCGAACACTGAAGCTTTCTTT. Translated: CASSPLGANTEAFF.

The chain combines TRBV12-3 or TRBV12-4 with TRBJ1-1; D is possibly TRBD1 (5 bases). Between the trimmed V and J ends, which lost 3 bases and 8 bases, there was a span of 10 bases. The length of the CDR3 is 12 residues. CDR3 amino acids: CASSFRQPEAFF. In DNA form, the CDR3 reads TGTGCCAGCAGTTTTCGACAGCCAGAAGCTTTCTTT.

The CDR3 region has the DNA TGTGCCAGCAGTGATACAGGGGTCACTGAAGCTTTCTTT. As protein: CASSDTGVTEAFF. J is TRBJ1-1 and V is TRBV6-1, with 7 bases lining up with TRBD1. The germline gives CDR1 MNHNS, CDR2 SASEGT. Losses at the gene ends were 3 bases for V and 4 bases for J; bases not matched to a gene: 2. This CDR3 is built from 13 residues.

This sequence joins TRBV4-3 and TRBJ1-2; TRBD1 might be the D (5 bases). Between the trimmed V and J ends, which lost 4 bases and 5 bases, there was a span of 14 bases. Germline V gives CDR1 LGHNA, CDR2 YSLEER. This CDR3 comprises 14 residues. DNA for the CDR3: TGCGCCAGCAGCCCAGGGACGGGAGCTTATGGCTACACCTTC. This sequence encodes CASSPGTGAYGYTF.

This clone was picked up one time. The V call is TRBV5-1, the J call TRBJ1-1; the D gene is possibly TRBD1 (6 bases). The CDR3 is 16 amino acids. Germline lookup yields CDR1 SGHRS and CDR2 YFSETQ. The germline V and J ends were trimmed by 2 bases and 0 bases, with 14 bases remaining between them. CDR3 region: CASSLSPQGMNTEAFF. CDR3 sequence (DNA): TGCGCCAGCAGCTTATCTCCACAGGGCATGAACACTGAAGCTTTCTTT.

This chain joins TRBV18 and TRBJ1-4, with 7 bases aligning to TRBD1. With V trimmed by 3 bases and J by 4 bases, 8 bases remained unmatched. Germline values: CDR1 KGHSH, CDR2 LQKENI. The CDR3 has 16 residues. The DNA for the CDR3 is TGTGCCAGCTCACCTCCCGGACAGGAAGTTAATGAAAAACTGTTTTTT. This sequence encodes CASSPPGQEVNEKLFF.

This chain uses TRBV6-5 with TRBJ2-7; weak D call: TRBD1 (5 bases). The CDR3 sequence is 13 residues long. The V gene's germline CDR1 is MNHEY and CDR2 SVGAGI. The V and J ends lost 6 bases and 3 bases respectively, with 12 bases between them. The DNA of the CDR3 is TGTGCCAGCAGACCACCAGGGCTCTACGAGCAGTACTTC. Translation gives CASRPPGLYEQYF.

The chain uses TRBV5-1 and TRBJ2-2; TRBD1 agrees at 12 bases. The CDR3 sequence is 17 residues long. The V gene's germline CDR1 is SGHRS and CDR2 YFSETQ. J lost 7 bases, V lost 3 bases, and 10 bases had no gene match. The CDR3 is CASSWPGQGAMDGELFF. CDR3 nucleotide sequence: TGCGCCAGCAGCTGGCCGGGACAGGGGGCTATGGACGGGGAGCTGTTTTTT.